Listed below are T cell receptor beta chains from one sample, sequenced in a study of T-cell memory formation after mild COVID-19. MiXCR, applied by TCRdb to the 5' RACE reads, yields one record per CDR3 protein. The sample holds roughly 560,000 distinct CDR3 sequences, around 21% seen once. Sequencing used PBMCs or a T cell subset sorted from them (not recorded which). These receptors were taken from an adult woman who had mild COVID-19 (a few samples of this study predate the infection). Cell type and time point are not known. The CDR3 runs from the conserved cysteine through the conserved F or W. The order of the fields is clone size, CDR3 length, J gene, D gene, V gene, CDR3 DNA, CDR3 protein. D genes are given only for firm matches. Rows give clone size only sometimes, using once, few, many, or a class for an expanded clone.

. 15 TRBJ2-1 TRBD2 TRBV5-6 TGTGCCAGCAGCTTTGCTAGCGGGGGAAACAATGAGCAGTTCTTC CASSFASGGNNEQFF
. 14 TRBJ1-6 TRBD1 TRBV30 TGTGCCTGGAGCACCGGGACAGGTCATTCACCCCTCCACTTT CAWSTGTGHSPLHF
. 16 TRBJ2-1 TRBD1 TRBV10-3 TGTGCCATCAGTGGAGACAGGGTTGCTGACGGCAATGAGCAGTTCTTC CAISGDRVADGNEQFF
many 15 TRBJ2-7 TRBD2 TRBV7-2 TGTGCCAGCAGCCTTGGACTAGCGGGAACGGGAGAGCAGTACTTC CASSLGLAGTGEQYF
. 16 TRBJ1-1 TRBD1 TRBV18 TGTGCCAGCTCACCACCGAAGACAGGGGGCAACACTGAAGCTTTCTTT CASSPPKTGGNTEAFF
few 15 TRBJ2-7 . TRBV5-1 TGCGCCAGCAGCTTGGGGGTCTCGAGCTCCTACGAGCAGTACTTC CASSLGVSSSYEQYF
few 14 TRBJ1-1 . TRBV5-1 TGCGCCAGCAGCTTGAAAGGGGCAGGCACTGAAGCTTTCTTT CASSLKGAGTEAFF
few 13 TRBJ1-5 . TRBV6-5 TGTGCCAGCAGTTCCTCACCGAATCAGCCCCAGCATTTT CASSSSPNQPQHF
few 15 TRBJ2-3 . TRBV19 TGTGCCAGTAGTATTCGGGCGGCTAGCACAGATACGCAGTATTTT CASSIRAASTDTQYF
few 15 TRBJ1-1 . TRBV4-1 TGCGCCAGCAGCCAAGAAGGGGCCCTGAACACTGAAGCTTTCTTT CASSQEGALNTEAFF
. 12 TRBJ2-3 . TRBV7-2 TGTGCCAGCAGCCTGGGATCAGGGAGTCAGTATTTT CASSLGSGSQYF
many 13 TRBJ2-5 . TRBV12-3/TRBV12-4 TGTGCCAGCAGTTTTAGCCGGAGAGAGACCCAGTACTTC CASSFSRRETQYF
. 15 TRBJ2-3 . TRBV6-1 TGTGCCAGCAGTGAAGCGCTGGTCGGGAGCGATACGCAGTATTTT CASSEALVGSDTQYF
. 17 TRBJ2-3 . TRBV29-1 TGCAGCGTCCGTGGGGGACGGGGACCTGGAATGGGAAATACGCAGTATTTT CSVRGGRGPGMGNTQYF
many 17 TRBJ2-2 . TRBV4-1 TGCGCCAGCAGCCAAACTCGGACAGGGAGGGACACCGGGGAGCTGTTTTTT CASSQTRTGRDTGELFF
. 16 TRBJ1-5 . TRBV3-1 TGTGCCAGCAGCCAAGGGCCGGGGGGAAGCAATCAGCCCCAGCATTTT CASSQGPGGSNQPQHF
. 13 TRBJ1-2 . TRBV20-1 TGCAGTGCTAGCCTACCGGGACCAACTGGCTACACCTTC CSASLPGPTGYTF
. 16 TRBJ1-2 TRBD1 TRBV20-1 TGCAGTGCTAAGAAGCGGGGCAGGGGGGATACCTATGGCTACACCTTC CSAKKRGRGDTYGYTF
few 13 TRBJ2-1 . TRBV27 TGTGCCAGCAGTGCCCAGTGGGGCAATGAGCAGTTCTTC CASSAQWGNEQFF
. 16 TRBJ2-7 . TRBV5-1 TGCGCCAGCAGCTTGGGACCGACAGGCCTCTCCTACGAGCAGTACTTC CASSLGPTGLSYEQYF
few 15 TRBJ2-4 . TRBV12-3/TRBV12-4 TGTGCCAGCAGTCTACTACTAGACGGGAAGGGCATTCAGTACTTC CASSLLLDGKGIQYF
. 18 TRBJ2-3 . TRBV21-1 TGTGCCAGCAGCAAAGTTACAGGGACTAGCGATATCACAGATACGCAGTATTTT CASSKVTGTSDITDTQYF
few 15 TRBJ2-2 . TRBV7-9 TGTGCCAGCAGCTTGGACTTGAGGGGGACCGGGGAGCTGTTTTTT CASSLDLRGTGELFF
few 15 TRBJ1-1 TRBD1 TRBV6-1 TGTGCCAGCAGACGCGGACAGGGGGCGAACACTGAAGCTTTCTTT CASRRGQGANTEAFF
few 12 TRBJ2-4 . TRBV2 TGTGCCAGCCGCGCGGGTTCAAACATTCAGTACTTC CASRAGSNIQYF
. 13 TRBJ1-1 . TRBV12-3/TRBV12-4 TGTGCCAGCCGAAGAGGGAAAGAAACTGAAGCTTTCTTT CASRRGKETEAFF
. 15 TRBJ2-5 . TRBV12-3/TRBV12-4 TGTGCCAGCAGTTTGCGGGCGGGCTTTCAAGAGACCCAGTACTTC CASSLRAGFQETQYF
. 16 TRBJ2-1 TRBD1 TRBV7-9 TGTGCCAGCAGCGGACAGGGCTACAGCTCCTACAATGAGCAGTTCTTC CASSGQGYSSYNEQFF
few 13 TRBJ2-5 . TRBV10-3 TGTGCCATCAGTGTCCCTAGCGAGGAGACCCAGTACTTC CAISVPSEETQYF
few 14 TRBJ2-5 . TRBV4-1 TGCGCCAGCAGCCCCTTAGTAAACCAAGAGACCCAGTACTTC CASSPLVNQETQYF
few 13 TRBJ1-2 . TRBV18 TGTGCCAGCTCACAGGACAGCCTCTATGGCTACACCTTC CASSQDSLYGYTF
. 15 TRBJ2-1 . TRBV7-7 TGTGCTAGCAGCCCTACGGAAAGTTCGTGGCATGAGCAGTTCTTC CASSPTESSWHEQFF
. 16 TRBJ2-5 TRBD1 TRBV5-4 TGTGCCAGCAGCTCCTATGGACAGGGGGGCGTTGAGACCCAGTACTTC CASSSYGQGGVETQYF
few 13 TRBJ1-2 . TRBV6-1 TGTGCCAGCAGTGAGTGGTCAGCTTATGGCTACACCTTC CASSEWSAYGYTF
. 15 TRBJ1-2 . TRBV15 TGTGCCACCAGCACCCTACTCGGACCGAGTCATGGCTACACCTTC CATSTLLGPSHGYTF
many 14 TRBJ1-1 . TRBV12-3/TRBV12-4 TGTGCCAGCAGCCCCCTGGAGGTCCGGGCTGAAGCTTTCTTT CASSPLEVRAEAFF
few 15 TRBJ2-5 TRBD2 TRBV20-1 TGCAGTGCTAGTTCTAGCGGGGACCCTCGGGCGACCCAGTACTTC CSASSSGDPRATQYF
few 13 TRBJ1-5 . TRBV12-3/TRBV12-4 TGTGCCAGCAGGCTCTCCGGGGTTCAGCCCCAGCATTTT CASRLSGVQPQHF
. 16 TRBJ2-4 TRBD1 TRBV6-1 TGTGCCAGCAGTGAATGGGACAGGGGTACCAAAAACATTCAGTACTTC CASSEWDRGTKNIQYF
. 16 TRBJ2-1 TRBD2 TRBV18 TGTGCCAGCTCACCCGATAGGACTAGCGGGACAGCTGAGCAGTTCTTC CASSPDRTSGTAEQFF
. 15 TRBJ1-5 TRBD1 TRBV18 TGTGCCAGCTCAAAGGGGGCGATGGGAAATCAGCCCCAGCATTTT CASSKGAMGNQPQHF
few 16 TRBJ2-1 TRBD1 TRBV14 TGTGCCAGCAGCCAAGGACAGGGGTTGGGCTACAATGAGCAGTTCTTC CASSQGQGLGYNEQFF
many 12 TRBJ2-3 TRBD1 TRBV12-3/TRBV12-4 TGTGCCAGCAGGGGACAGTCAGATACGCAGTATTTT CASRGQSDTQYF
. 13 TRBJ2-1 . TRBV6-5 TGTGCCAGCAGTTACTTCGGTGGCAATGAGCAGTTCTTC CASSYFGGNEQFF
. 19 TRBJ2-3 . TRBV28 TGTGCCAGCAGTTCCGCAGCTGGAGGGGCGGAACTTAGCACAGATACGCAGTATTTT CASSSAAGGAELSTDTQYF
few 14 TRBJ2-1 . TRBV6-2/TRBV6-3 TGTGCCAGCAGTTTTCCGGGACTTTACAATGAGCAGTTCTTC CASSFPGLYNEQFF
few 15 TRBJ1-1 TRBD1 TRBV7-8 TGTGCCAGCAGCTACCAAGACAGGGGAGAGTTTGAAGCTTTCTTT CASSYQDRGEFEAFF
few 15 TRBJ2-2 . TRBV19 TGTGCCAGTAAGGGTTCGGGAATGAACACCGGGGAGCTGTTTTTT CASKGSGMNTGELFF
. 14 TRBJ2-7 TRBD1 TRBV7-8 TGTGCCAGCAGCTACCGGGACAGGCACTACGAGCAGTACTTC CASSYRDRHYEQYF
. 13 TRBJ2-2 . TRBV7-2 TGTGCCAGCAGCTTAGACCTGCCCGGGGAGCTGTTTTTT CASSLDLPGELFF
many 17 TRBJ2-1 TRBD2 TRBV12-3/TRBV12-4 TGTGCCAGCAGTTTGTCTAGCGGGGGGGCGGCCTACAATGAGCAGTTCTTC CASSLSSGGAAYNEQFF
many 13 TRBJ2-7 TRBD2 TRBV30 TGTGCCTGGGGGGCCGGACTAGGATACGAGCAGTACTTC CAWGAGLGYEQYF
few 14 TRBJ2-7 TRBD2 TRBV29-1 TGCAGCGTTGGAGGCGGGAGGGCCTCCTACGAGCAGTACTTC CSVGGGRASYEQYF
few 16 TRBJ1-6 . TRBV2 TGTGCCAGCAGTGAAGCGAGGGGTCAGAGAAATTCACCCCTCCACTTT CASSEARGQRNSPLHF
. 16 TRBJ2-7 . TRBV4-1 TGCGCCAGCAGCTCAGCAACGTCTCACACGTTCTACGAGCAGTACTTC CASSSATSHTFYEQYF
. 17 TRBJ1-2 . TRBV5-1 TGCGCCAGCAGCTTGAACAGCCGTCTACAAAGCGCCTATGGCTACACCTTC CASSLNSRLQSAYGYTF
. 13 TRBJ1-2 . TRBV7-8 TGTGCCAGCAGCTCCAGGGAACCGCGTGGCTACACCTTC CASSSREPRGYTF